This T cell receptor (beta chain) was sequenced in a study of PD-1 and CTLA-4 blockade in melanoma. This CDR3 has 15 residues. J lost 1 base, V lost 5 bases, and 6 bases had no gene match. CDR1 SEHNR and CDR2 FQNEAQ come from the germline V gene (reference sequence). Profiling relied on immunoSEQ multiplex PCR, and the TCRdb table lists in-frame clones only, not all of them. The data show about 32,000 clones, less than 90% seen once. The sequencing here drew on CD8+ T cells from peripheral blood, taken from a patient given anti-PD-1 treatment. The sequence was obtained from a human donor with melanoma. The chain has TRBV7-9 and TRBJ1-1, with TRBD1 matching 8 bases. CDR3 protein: CASSLSTGANTEAFF. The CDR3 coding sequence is TGTGCCAGCAGCCTGTCGACAGGGGCGAACACTGAAGCTTTCTTT.